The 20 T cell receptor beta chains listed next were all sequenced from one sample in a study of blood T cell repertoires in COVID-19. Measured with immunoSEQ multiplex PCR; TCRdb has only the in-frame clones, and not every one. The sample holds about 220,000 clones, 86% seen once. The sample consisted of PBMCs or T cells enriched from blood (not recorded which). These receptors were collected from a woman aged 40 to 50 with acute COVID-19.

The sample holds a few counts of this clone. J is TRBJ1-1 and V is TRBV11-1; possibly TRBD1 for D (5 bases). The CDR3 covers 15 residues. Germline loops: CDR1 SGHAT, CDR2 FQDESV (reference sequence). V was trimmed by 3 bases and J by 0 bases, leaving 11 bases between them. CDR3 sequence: CASSFPGLVNTEAFF. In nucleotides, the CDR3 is TGTGCCAGCAGCTTTCCGGGACTCGTGAACACTGAAGCTTTCTTT.

CDR3 loop: CASSLRPGQYNSPLHF. The CDR3 bases are TGTGCCAGCAGTTTACGCCCGGGACAGTACAATTCACCCCTCCACTTT. The rearrangement links TRBV27 to TRBJ1-6; TRBD1 aligns across 7 bases. Germline V lookup: CDR1 MNHEY, CDR2 SMNVEV (reference sequence). V lost 2 bases to trimming and J lost 7 bases; unmatched junction nucleotides: 8. The CDR3 has 16 amino acids.

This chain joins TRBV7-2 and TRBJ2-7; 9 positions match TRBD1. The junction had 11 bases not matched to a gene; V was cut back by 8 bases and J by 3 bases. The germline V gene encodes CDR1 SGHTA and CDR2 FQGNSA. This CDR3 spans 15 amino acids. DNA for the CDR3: TGTGCCAGCGGAAAAGGGGGGACAGGGAACTACGAGCAGTACTTC. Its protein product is CASGKGGTGNYEQYF.

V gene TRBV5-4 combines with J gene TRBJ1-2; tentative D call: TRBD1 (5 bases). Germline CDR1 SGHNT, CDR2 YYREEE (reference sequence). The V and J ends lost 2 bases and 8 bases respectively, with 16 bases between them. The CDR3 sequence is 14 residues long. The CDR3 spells CASSFGGAGSGYTF. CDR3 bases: TGTGCCAGCAGCTTTGGAGGGGCTGGCTCCGGCTACACCTTC.

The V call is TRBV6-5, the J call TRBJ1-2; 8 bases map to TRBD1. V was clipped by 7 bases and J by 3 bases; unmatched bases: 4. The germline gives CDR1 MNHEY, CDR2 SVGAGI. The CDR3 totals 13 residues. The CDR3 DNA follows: TGTGCCAGCAACCCGGACAGGGACTATGGCTACACCTTC. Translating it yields CASNPDRDYGYTF.

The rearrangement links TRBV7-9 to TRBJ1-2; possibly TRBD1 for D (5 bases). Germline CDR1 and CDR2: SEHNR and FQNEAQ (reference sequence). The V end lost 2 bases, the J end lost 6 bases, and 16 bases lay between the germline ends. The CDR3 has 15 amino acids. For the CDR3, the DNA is TGTGCCAGCAGCTTAAATGCTGGGGGGAAAGATGGCTACACCTTC. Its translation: CASSLNAGGKDGYTF.

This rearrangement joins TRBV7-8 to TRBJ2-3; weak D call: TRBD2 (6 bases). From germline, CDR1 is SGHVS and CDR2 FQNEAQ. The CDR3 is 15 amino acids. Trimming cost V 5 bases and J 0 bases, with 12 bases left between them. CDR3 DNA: TGTGCCAGCAGCCCCGGGACTCCAAGCACAGATACGCAGTATTTT. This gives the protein CASSPGTPSTDTQYF.

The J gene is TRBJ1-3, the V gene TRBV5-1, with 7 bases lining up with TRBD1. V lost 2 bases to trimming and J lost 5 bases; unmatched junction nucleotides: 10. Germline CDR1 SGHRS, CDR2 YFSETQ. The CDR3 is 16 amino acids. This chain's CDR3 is CASSFGQAAPRNTIYF. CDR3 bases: TGCGCCAGCAGCTTTGGACAGGCTGCCCCTCGAAACACCATATATTTT. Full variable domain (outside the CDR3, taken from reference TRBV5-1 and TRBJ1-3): KAGVTQTPRYLIKTRGQQVTLSCSPISGHRSVSWYQQTPGQGLQFLFEYFSETQRNKGNFPGRFSGRQFSNSRSEMNVSTLELGDSALYLCASSFGQAAPRNTIYFGEGSWLTVV.

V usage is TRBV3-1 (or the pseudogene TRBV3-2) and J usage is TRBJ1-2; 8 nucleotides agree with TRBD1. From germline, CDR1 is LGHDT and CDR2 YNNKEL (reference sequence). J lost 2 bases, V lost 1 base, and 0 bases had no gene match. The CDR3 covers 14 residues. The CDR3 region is CASSQGTGNYGYTF. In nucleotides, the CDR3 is TGTGCCAGCAGCCAAGGGACAGGGAACTATGGCTACACCTTC.

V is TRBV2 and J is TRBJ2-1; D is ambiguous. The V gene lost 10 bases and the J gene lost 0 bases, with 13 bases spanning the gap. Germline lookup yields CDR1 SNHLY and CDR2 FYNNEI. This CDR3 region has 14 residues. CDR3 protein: CATRQASSYNEQFF. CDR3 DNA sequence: TGTGCCACCCGGCAGGCAAGCTCCTACAATGAGCAGTTCTTC.

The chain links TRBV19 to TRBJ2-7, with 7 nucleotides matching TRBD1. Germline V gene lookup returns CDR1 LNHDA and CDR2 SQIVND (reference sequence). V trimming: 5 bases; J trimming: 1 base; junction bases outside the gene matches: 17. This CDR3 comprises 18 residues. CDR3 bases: TGTGCCAGTAGTGTCTCCTTGGCTATGGACAGGATTTCCTACGAGCAGTACTTC. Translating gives CASSVSLAMDRISYEQYF.

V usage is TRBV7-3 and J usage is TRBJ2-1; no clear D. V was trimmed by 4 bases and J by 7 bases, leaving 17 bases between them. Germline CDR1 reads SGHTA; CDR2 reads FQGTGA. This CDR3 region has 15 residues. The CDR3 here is CASSSLPGWANEQFF. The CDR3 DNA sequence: TGTGCCAGCAGCTCCCTTCCCGGCTGGGCGAATGAGCAGTTCTTC.

The CDR3 DNA reads TGTGCCAGCCAGAGGACAGGCATGAACACTGAAGCTTTCTTT. Translation: CASQRTGMNTEAFF. The gene calls are TRBV6-5 and TRBJ1-1; 7 nucleotides align to TRBD1. Germline values: CDR1 MNHEY, CDR2 SVGAGI. This CDR3 is built from 14 residues. With 8 bases clipped from V and 0 bases from J, the junction kept 6 bases outside the gene matches.

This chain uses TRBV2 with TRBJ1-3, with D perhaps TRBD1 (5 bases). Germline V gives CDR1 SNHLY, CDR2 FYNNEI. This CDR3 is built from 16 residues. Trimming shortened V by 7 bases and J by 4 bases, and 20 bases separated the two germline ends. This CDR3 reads CASIISGGISGNTIYF. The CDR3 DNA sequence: TGTGCCAGCATCATATCTGGGGGGATTTCAGGAAACACCATATATTTT.

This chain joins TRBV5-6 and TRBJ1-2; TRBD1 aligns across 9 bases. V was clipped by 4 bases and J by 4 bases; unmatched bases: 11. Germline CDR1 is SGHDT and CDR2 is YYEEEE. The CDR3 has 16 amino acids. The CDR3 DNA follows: TGTGCCAGCAGCCCCCTCACAGGGGGCTTCGGCTATGGCTACACCTTC. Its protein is CASSPLTGGFGYGYTF. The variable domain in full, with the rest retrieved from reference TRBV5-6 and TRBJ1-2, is DAGVTQSPTHLIKTRGQQVTLRCSPKSGHDTVSWYQQALGQGPQFIFQYYEEEERQRGNFPDRFSGHQFPNYSSELNVNALLLGDSALYLCASSPLTGGFGYGYTFGSGTRLTVV.

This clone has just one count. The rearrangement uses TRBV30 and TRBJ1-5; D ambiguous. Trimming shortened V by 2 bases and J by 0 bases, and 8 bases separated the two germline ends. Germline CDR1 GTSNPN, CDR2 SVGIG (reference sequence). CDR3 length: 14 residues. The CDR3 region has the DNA TGTGCCTGGAGTAGGGAGATTAGCAATCAGCCCCAGCATTTT. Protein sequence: CAWSREISNQPQHF.

CDR3 residues: CSASGGRLVRTEAFF. DNA for the CDR3: TGCAGTGCTAGTGGGGGGCGCTTGGTTCGGACTGAAGCTTTCTTT. The V and J genes are TRBV20-1 and TRBJ1-1; TRBD1 might be the D (6 bases). The CDR3 runs 15 residues. Trimming removed 3 bases at V and 5 bases at J, with 19 bases between. CDR1 is DFQATT and CDR2 is SNEGSKA in the germline V gene (reference sequence).

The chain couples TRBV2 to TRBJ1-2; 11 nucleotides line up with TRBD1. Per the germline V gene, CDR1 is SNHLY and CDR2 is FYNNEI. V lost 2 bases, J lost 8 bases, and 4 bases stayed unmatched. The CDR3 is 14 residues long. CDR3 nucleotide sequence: TGTGCCAGCAGTGAATTTAGGACAGGGGGCGGCTACACCTTC. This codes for CASSEFRTGGGYTF.

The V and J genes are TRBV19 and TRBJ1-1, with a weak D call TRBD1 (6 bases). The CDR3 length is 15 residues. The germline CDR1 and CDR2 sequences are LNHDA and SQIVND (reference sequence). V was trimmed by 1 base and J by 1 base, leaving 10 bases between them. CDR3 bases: TGTGCCAGTAGTATAGCCAGGGGCGGGAACACTGAAGCTTTCTTT. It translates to CASSIARGGNTEAFF.

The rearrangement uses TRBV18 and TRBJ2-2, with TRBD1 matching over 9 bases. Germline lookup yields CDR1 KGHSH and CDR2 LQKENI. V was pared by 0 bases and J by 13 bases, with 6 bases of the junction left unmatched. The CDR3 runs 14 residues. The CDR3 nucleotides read TGTGCCAGCTCACCACCGGGACAGGGACGGGGGCTGTTTTTT. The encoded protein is CASSPPGQGRGLFF.